This T cell receptor (beta chain) was obtained from a study of a mutant IDH1 vaccine in newly diagnosed glioma. Turning to the study itself: Sex distribution of treated patients was around 62% male and roughly 38% female; mean age was about 41 years. In the visit schedule, V12 fell in week 35, while V13 fell in week 47. Former treatment meant radiotherapy, temozolomide, or both; the majority had gotten both.

To note about this clone: What it binds is unknown.

The time point: week 35, safety follow-up. With topical imiquimod, each dose of the vaccine consisted of 300 ug of mutant IDH1 20-mer peptide. Newly diagnosed WHO grade 3 or 4 IDH1-mutant, ATRX-lost astrocytomas were identified in the donors. The CDR3 totals 15 residues. Germline loops: CDR1 SGHNT, CDR2 YYREEE (reference sequence). Trimming removed 3 bases at V and 2 bases at J, with 12 bases between. TCRdb's table, derived via immunoSEQ multiplex PCR, lists solely in-frame clones and lacks some. Of tens of thousands of clones listed, more than 75% were seen once; the top ten hold approximately 15%. The source material was PBMCs, sampled from a glioma patient whose treatment included an IDH1 peptide vaccine. This sequence originates from a man aged 25-45 years with glioma. The chain recombines TRBV5-4 with TRBJ2-1; D perhaps matches TRBD2 (6 bases). CDR3 loop: CASSSRGGTYNEQFF. CDR3 sequence (DNA): TGTGCCAGCAGCTCGAGGGGCGGGACCTACAATGAGCAGTTCTTC.